This TCR beta chain was profiled in a study of T cells in Graves' hyperthyroidism and ophthalmopathy. V lost 3 bases and J lost 7; bases outside the gene matches: 3. This CDR3 region has 14 residues. Per the germline V gene, CDR1 is LGHNA and CDR2 is YSLEER. Amplified regions were TCR beta CDR3 sequences from RNA transcripts. First-round RT-PCR of the TCR CDR3 relied on the HTBI primer set. In TCRdb, the multiplex PCR reads were re-called with MiXCR into one record per CDR3 protein. The sample yields 500,000 to 600,000 distinct CDR3 sequences, around 45% seen once. Material: peripheral blood or thyroid tissue (not recorded which). The clonotype was recovered from an adult woman with Graves' disease, either hyperthyroidism or ophthalmopathy (not recorded which). The J gene is TRBJ1-6, the V gene TRBV4-3, with 7 bases aligning to TRBD1. CDR3 protein: CASSHLGQNSPLHF. The CDR3 nucleotides read TGCGCCAGCAGCCACCTGGGACAGAATTCACCCCTCCACTTT.